The clone carrying this T cell receptor beta chain occurred many times. The target antigen is unknown. Whole blood, unfractionated, served as the material for total RNA extraction. This CDR3 has 12 amino acids. Germline loops: CDR1 DFQATT, CDR2 SNEGSKA (reference sequence). Trimming removed 5 bases at V and 2 bases at J, with 7 bases between. This record comes from a study of human T cells and chemical hapten exposure. Overall study context: Among samples, TCR yields varied mainly because of small differences in pooled library volume. Whole-study results and caveats: No alteration of TCRs above 1 in 1000 frequency was seen with DPC sensitization.

The library tagged each cDNA molecule with unique molecular identifiers. TCRdb reprocessed the 5' RACE reads with MiXCR, giving one entry per CDR3 protein. Among about 140,000 distinct CDR3 sequences listed, 3.5% to 5% were seen once. This clonotype was obtained from a female donor in good health. The chain employs TRBV20-1 and TRBJ1-3, with D possibly being TRBD1 (5 bases). CDR3 nucleotides: TGCAGTGCTCAGGGTACTGGAAACACCATATATTTT. It yields the protein CSAQGTGNTIYF.